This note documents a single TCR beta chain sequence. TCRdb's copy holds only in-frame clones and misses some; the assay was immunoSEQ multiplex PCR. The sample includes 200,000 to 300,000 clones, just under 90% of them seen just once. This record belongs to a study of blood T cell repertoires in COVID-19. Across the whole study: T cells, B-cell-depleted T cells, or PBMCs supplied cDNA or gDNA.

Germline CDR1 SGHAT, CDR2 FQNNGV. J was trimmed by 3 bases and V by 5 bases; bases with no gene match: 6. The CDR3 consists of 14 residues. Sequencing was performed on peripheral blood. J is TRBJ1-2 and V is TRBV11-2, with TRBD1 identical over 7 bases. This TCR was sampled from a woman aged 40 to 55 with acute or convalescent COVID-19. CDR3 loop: CASSQRQGHYGYTF. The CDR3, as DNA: TGTGCCAGCAGCCAGAGACAGGGCCACTATGGCTACACCTTC. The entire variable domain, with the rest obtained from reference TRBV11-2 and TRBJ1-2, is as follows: EAGVAQSPRYKIIEKRQSVAFWCNPISGHATLYWYQQILGQGPKLLIQFQNNGVVDDSQLPKDRFSAERLKGVDSTLKIQPAKLEDSAVYLCASSQRQGHYGYTFGSGTRLTVV.